The 17 T cell receptor beta chains below come from one sample, sequenced in a study of a mutant IDH1 vaccine in newly diagnosed glioma (dated by TCRdb to the early 2020s). Receptor libraries were prepared by the immunoSEQ multiplex PCR assay. Entries here come from immuneACCESS through TCRdb and include only in-frame sequences with V and J called. Some clones fail to appear in such tables; in the studies checked, an unresolved V gene covers under half of the shortfall, and the cause of the remainder is unknown. Counted in this sample were 45,000 to 60,000 clones; around 90% of them appeared once. The ten largest clonotypes hold around 5.4% of the sample. The antigens of these receptors remain unknown. The intended sense of this specimen's time point label: week 35, safety follow-up. A 20-mer mutant IDH1 peptide at 300 micrograms in Montanide made up each vaccine dose, which was injected subcutaneously together with topical imiquimod.

The sequences come from PBMCs, collected from a glioma patient whose treatment included an IDH1 peptide vaccine. The receptors were gathered from a woman between 35 and 50 years old with glioma.

The chain combines TRBV15 with TRBJ1-2; 10 nucleotides agree with TRBD1. J was trimmed by 5 bases and V by 5 bases; bases with no gene match: 8. CDR1 and CDR2 from the germline V gene are LNHNV and YYDKDF (reference sequence). There are 15 residues in the CDR3. In DNA form, the CDR3 reads TGTGCCACCAGCCTAAGGGTGGGACAGGGGTATGGCTACACCTTC. This codes for CATSLRVGQGYGYTF.

A single count supports this clone. The chain carries TRBV7-6 and TRBJ1-1; TRBD1 is a possible D gene (6 bases). The length of the CDR3 is 14 residues. Trimming removed 1 base from V and 1 base from J, with 7 bases in between. The germline V gene has CDR1 SGHVS and CDR2 FNYEAQ. Written as DNA, the CDR3 is TGTGCCAGCAGCTTAGGACAGGCGAACACTGAAGCTTTCTTT. As protein: CASSLGQANTEAFF.

The chain uses TRBV10-3 and TRBJ1-2; D is possibly TRBD1 (6 bases). Germline loops: CDR1 ENHRY, CDR2 SYGVKD. With 6 bases removed from V and 5 bases from J, the gap between germline ends came to 13 bases. The CDR3 totals 13 residues. The CDR3 sequence: CAIRQGEEYGYTF. The CDR3 DNA reads TGTGCCATCAGACAGGGAGAAGAATATGGCTACACCTTC.

This chain links TRBV10-3 with TRBJ2-1, with 8 bases aligning to TRBD2. Germline V CDR1 and CDR2: ENHRY, SYGVKD. The trim removed 7 bases at V and 6 bases at J, leaving 11 bases unmatched. The CDR3 length is 15 residues. The CDR3 is CAITSVGGGSNEQFF. The CDR3 bases are TGTGCCATCACCTCAGTGGGCGGGGGGTCCAATGAGCAGTTCTTC.

V usage is TRBV4-3 and J usage is TRBJ1-3; D unresolved. Trimming shortened V by 2 bases and J by 1 base, and 9 bases separated the two germline ends. The CDR3 spans 15 residues. Germline lookup yields CDR1 LGHNA and CDR2 YSLEER. In DNA, the CDR3 is TGCGCCAGCAGCCAATCCGGACTTTCTGGAAACACCATATATTTT. Translation gives CASSQSGLSGNTIYF.

This chain joins TRBV7-9 and TRBJ1-1, with D possibly being TRBD1 (6 bases). The CDR3 runs to 14 residues. Per the germline V gene, CDR1 is SEHNR and CDR2 is FQNEAQ (reference sequence). Trimming removed 6 bases from V and 6 bases from J, with 17 bases in between. The CDR3 sequence: CASRAFLGGAEAFF. In nucleotides, the CDR3 is TGTGCCAGCAGAGCCTTTTTGGGGGGCGCTGAAGCTTTCTTT.

The chain links TRBV18 to TRBJ1-1, with D tentatively TRBD1 (6 bases). V lost 0 bases, J lost 4 bases, and 12 bases lay in between. Germline CDR1 KGHSH, CDR2 LQKENI. The CDR3 runs to 15 residues. The CDR3 reads CASSPPGGASTEAFF. Written as DNA, the CDR3 is TGTGCCAGCTCACCACCAGGGGGGGCGAGCACTGAAGCTTTCTTT. The whole variable domain, remainder taken from reference TRBV18 and TRBJ1-1, is NAGVMQNPRHLVRRRGQEARLRCSPMKGHSHVYWYRQLPEEGLKFMVYLQKENIIDESGMPKERFSAEFPKEGPSILRIQQVVRGDSAAYFCASSPPGGASTEAFFGQGTRLTVV.

The chain joins TRBV7-2 to TRBJ2-5; D is possibly TRBD2 (6 bases). This CDR3 has 12 amino acids. V was shortened by 5 bases and J by 5 bases, with 9 bases between the two germline ends. Germline assignment: CDR1 SGHTA and CDR2 FQGNSA. The CDR3 DNA follows: TGTGCCAGCAGCCTAAGCGGGGAGACCCAGTACTTC. Amino acids: CASSLSGETQYF.

The chain combines TRBV15 with TRBJ1-1; D gene uncertain. With 5 bases removed from V and 4 bases from J, the gap between germline ends came to 14 bases. The germline V gene encodes CDR1 LNHNV and CDR2 YYDKDF (reference sequence). This CDR3 region has 14 residues. As DNA, the CDR3 is TGTGCCACCAGCGTCCCTACTAGGAGCACTGAAGCTTTCTTT. Its protein product is CATSVPTRSTEAFF.

This chain connects TRBV6-5 to TRBJ2-7; 9 positions match TRBD2. The CDR3 has 14 amino acids. Germline CDR1 is MNHEY and CDR2 is SVGAGI. V shed 7 bases and J 3 bases; nucleotides not matched to a gene: 7. The CDR3 reads CASKSSGRGYEQYF. The CDR3 region has the DNA TGTGCCAGCAAGAGTAGCGGGAGAGGCTACGAGCAGTACTTC.

The CDR3 DNA is TGTGCCACCGCACTAGCGGGGTATTACAATGAGCAGTTCTTC. Translated, it gives CATALAGYYNEQFF. J is TRBJ2-1 and V is TRBV15; 10 positions agree with TRBD2. Germline values: CDR1 LNHNV, CDR2 YYDKDF (reference sequence). The CDR3 extends over 14 amino acids. V trimming: 8 bases; J trimming: 4 bases; junction bases outside the gene matches: 5.

This sequence joins TRBV6-1 and TRBJ1-2, with 9 bases fitting TRBD1. V shed 4 bases and J 8 bases; nucleotides not matched to a gene: 11. The CDR3 is 15 residues long. Germline lookup yields CDR1 MNHNS and CDR2 SASEGT. CDR3 nucleotide sequence: TGTGCCAGCAGTGCACGTGCTGGGACAGGGCTCGGCTACACCTTC. It yields the protein CASSARAGTGLGYTF.

The chain carries TRBV5-6 and TRBJ2-7; D not resolved. Between the trimmed V and J ends, which lost 1 base and 4 bases, there was a span of 6 bases. Germline values: CDR1 SGHDT, CDR2 YYEEEE. This CDR3 has 12 amino acids. CDR3: CASSLNGYEQYF. The CDR3 region has the DNA TGTGCCAGCAGCTTGAACGGTTACGAGCAGTACTTC.

V is TRBV6-6 and J is TRBJ1-2; 11 bases map to TRBD1. The germline V gene encodes CDR1 MNHNY and CDR2 SVGAGI (reference sequence). V lost 6 bases, J lost 7 bases, and 7 bases stayed unmatched. The CDR3 covers 14 residues. The CDR3 bases are TGTGCCAGCAGACCGGACAGGGGGCAGCGTGGCTACACCTTC. This encodes CASRPDRGQRGYTF.

A remark on this clone: One junction end does not reproduce the germline sequence, and a read error may be involved. The chain is built from TRBV7-7 and TRBJ2-3; possibly TRBD1 for D (5 bases). This CDR3 is 13 amino acids long. CDR1 is SSHAT, CDR2 FNYEAQ, per germline (reference sequence). This CDR3 is CASSRTRTDTQYF. For the CDR3, the DNA is TGTGCTAGCAGTCGGACACGCACAGATACGCAGTATTTT. Combining the CDR3 with reference TRBV7-7 and TRBJ2-3 gives the whole variable domain GAGVSQSPRYKVTKRGQDVTLRCDPISSHATLYWYQQALGQGPEFLTYFNYEAQPDKSGLPSDRFSAERPEGSISTLTIQRTEQRDSAMYRCASSRTRTDTQYFGPGTRLTVL.

J is TRBJ2-7 and V is TRBV5-1; 15 bases line up with TRBD2. From germline, CDR1 is SGHRS and CDR2 YFSETQ. The CDR3 spans 18 residues. V lost 1 base, J lost 2 bases, and 7 bases stayed unmatched. CDR3 protein: CASSLSGTSGRFAYEQYF. CDR3 in DNA: TGCGCCAGCAGCTTGTCAGGGACTAGCGGGAGGTTTGCCTACGAGCAGTACTTC.

The J gene is TRBJ2-5, the V gene TRBV6-1; 14 bases are shared with TRBD2. CDR1 and CDR2 from the germline V gene are MNHNS and SASEGT. The junction had 3 bases not matched to a gene; V was cut back by 3 bases and J by 3 bases. The CDR3 is 16 amino acids. The CDR3 region has the DNA TGTGCCAGCAGTGACGGACTAGCGGGAGGTGAAGAGACCCAGTACTTC. It codes for CASSDGLAGGEETQYF.